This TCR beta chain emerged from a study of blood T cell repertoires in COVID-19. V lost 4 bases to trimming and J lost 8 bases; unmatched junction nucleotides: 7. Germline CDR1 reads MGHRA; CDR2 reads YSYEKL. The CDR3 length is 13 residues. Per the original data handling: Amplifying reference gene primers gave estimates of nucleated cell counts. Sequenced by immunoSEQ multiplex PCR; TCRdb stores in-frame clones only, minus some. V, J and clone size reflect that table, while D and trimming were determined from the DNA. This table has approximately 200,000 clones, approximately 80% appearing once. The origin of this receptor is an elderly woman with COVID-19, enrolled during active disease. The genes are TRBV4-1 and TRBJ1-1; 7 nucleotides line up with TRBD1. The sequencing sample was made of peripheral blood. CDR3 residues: CASSRTGVAEAFF. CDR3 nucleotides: TGCGCCAGCAGCCGTACAGGGGTCGCCGAAGCTTTCTTT.